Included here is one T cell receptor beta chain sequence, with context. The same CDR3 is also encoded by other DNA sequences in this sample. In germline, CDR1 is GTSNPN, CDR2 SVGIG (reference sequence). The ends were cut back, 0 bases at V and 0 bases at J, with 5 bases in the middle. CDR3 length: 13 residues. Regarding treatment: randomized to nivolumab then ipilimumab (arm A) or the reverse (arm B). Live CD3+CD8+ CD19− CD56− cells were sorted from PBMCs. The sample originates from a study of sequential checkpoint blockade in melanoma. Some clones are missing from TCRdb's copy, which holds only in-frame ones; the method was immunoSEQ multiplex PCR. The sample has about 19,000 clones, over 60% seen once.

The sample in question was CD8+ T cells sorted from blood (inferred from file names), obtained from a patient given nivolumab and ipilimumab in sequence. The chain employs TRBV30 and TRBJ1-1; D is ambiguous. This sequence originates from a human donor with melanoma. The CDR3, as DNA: TGTGCCTGGAGTGTGACATTGAACACTGAAGCTTTCTTT. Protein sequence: CAWSVTLNTEAFF.